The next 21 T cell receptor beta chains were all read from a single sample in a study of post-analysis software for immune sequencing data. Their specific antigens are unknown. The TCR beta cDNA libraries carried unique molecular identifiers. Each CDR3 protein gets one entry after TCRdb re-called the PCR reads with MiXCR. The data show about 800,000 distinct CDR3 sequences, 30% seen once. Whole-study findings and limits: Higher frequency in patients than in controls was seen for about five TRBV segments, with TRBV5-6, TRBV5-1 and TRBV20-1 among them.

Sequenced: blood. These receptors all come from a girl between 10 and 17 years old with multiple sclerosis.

This CDR3 reads CASSYSQGITEAFF. CDR3 DNA sequence: TGTGCCAGCAGTTACTCGCAGGGAATCACTGAAGCTTTCTTT. The rearrangement joins TRBV6-5 to TRBJ1-1; possible D gene TRBD1, 5 bases. Trimming took off 0 bases at V and 4 bases at J, with 9 bases between the two ends. The CDR3 contains 14 residues. Germline V lookup: CDR1 MNHEY, CDR2 SVGAGI.

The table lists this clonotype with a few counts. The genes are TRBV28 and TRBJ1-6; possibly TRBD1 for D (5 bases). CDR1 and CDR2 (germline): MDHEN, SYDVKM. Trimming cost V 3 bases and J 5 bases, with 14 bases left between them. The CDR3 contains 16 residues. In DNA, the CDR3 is TGTGCCAGCAGTTTGCGCCCGGGACTGAATAATTCACCCCTCCACTTT. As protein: CASSLRPGLNNSPLHF.

The CDR3 coding sequence is TGTGCCAGCAGCTTCCGGCCGCTGGCTGGAAACACCATATATTTT. The encoded protein is CASSFRPLAGNTIYF. The chain couples TRBV5-8 to TRBJ1-3; D remains unclear. The CDR3 is 15 amino acids. Germline V gene sequence: CDR1 SGHTS, CDR2 YDEGEE. V lost 2 bases and J lost 2, with 11 bases in between.

The CDR3 nucleotides read TGTGCCAGCAGCCAGGGCGGGGGGGGCTACAATGAGCAGTACTTC. The encoded protein is CASSQGGGGYNEQYF. The chain links TRBV4-2 to TRBJ2-7, with 9 bases lining up with TRBD2. CDR1 is LGHNA and CDR2 is YNFKEQ in the germline V gene. The J segment lost 7 bases and the V segment lost 3 bases, leaving 10 bases of the junction unmatched. The CDR3 has 15 residues.

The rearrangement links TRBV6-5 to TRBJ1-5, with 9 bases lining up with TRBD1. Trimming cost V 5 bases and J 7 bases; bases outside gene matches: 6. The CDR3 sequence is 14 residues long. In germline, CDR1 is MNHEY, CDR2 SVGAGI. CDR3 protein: CASSRDRALQPQHF. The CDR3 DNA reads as TGTGCCAGCAGTCGGGACAGGGCGTTGCAGCCCCAGCATTTT.

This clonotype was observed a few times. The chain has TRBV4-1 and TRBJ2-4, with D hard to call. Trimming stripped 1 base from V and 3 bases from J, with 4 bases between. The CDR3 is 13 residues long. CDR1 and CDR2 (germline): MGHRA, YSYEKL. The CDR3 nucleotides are TGCGCCAGCAGCCAAGTCGACAAAAACATTCAGTACTTC. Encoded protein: CASSQVDKNIQYF.

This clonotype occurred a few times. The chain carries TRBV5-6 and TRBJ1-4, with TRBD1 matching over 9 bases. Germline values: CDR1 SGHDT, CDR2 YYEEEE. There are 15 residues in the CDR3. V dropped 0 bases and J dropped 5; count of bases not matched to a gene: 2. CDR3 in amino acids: CASSLAGTGNEKLFF. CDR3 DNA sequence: TGTGCCAGCAGCTTGGCCGGGACAGGGAATGAAAAACTGTTTTTT.

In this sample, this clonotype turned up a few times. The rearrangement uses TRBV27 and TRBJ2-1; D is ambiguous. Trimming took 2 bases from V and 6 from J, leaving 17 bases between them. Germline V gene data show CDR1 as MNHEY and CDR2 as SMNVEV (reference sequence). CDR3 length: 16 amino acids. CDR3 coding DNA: TGTGCCAGCAGTTTAATCGTGTTTGGTTTACGCAATGAGCAGTTCTTC. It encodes CASSLIVFGLRNEQFF.

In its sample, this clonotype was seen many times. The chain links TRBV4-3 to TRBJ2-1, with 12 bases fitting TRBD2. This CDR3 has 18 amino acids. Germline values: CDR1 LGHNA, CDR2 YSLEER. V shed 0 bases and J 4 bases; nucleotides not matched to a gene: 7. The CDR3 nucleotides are TGCGCCAGCAGCCAAGAAGGGCTAGCGGGAGGGTCGTACAATGAGCAGTTCTTC. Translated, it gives CASSQEGLAGGSYNEQFF.

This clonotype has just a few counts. For the CDR3, the DNA is TGCAGTGCTAGGCGCCCTGGAGAGACCCAGTACTTC. Its protein product is CSARRPGETQYF. The chain uses TRBV20-1 and TRBJ2-5, with no clear D. The germline gives CDR1 DFQATT, CDR2 SNEGSKA (reference sequence). CDR3 length: 12 amino acids. Trimming removed 3 bases from V and 4 bases from J, with 9 bases in between.

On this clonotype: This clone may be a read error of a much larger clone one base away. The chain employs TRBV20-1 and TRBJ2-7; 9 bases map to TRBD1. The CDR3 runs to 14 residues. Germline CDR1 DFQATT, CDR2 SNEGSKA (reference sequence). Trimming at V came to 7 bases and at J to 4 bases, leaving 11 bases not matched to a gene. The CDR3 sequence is CSGTFRTGAYEQYF. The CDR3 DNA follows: TGCAGTGGAACTTTCAGGACAGGGGCATACGAGCAGTACTTC.

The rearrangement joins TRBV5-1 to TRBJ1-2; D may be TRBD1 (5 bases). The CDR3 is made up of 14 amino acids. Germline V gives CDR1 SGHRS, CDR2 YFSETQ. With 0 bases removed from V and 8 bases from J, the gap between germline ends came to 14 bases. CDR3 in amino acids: CASSLASDKGGYTF. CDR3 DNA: TGCGCCAGCAGCTTGGCCTCGGACAAAGGAGGCTACACCTTC.

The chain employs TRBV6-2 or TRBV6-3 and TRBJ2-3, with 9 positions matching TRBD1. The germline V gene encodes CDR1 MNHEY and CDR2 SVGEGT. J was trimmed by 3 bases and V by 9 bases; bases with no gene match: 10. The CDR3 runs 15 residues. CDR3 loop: CASQMDRGRTDTQYF. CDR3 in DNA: TGTGCCAGTCAGATGGACAGGGGCAGGACAGATACGCAGTATTTT.

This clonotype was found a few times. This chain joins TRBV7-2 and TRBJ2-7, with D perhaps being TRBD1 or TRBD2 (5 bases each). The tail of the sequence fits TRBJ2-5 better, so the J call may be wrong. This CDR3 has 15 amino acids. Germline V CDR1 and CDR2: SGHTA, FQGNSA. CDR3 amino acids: CASSLDQGPRETQYF. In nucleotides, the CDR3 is TGTGCCAGCAGCTTAGATCAGGGACCCCGGGAGACCCAGTACTTC.

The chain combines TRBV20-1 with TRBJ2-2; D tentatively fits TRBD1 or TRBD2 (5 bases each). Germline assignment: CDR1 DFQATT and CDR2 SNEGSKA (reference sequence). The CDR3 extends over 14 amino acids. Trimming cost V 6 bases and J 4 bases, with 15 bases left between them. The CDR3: CSANRDQVTGELFF. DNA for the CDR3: TGCAGTGCCAACCGGGACCAAGTCACCGGGGAGCTGTTTTTT.

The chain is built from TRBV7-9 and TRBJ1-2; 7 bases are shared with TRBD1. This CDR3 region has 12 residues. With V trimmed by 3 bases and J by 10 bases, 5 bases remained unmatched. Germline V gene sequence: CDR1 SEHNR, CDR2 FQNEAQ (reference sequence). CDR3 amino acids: CASSFGQDPYTF. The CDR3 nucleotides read TGTGCCAGCAGCTTTGGACAGGACCCCTACACCTTC.

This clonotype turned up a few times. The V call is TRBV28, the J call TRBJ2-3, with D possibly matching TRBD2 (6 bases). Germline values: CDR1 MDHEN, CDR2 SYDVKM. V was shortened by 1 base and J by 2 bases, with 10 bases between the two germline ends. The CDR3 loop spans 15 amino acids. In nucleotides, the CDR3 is TGTGCCAGCAGTTTATTGGCGGGGACCACAGATACGCAGTATTTT. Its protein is CASSLLAGTTDTQYF.

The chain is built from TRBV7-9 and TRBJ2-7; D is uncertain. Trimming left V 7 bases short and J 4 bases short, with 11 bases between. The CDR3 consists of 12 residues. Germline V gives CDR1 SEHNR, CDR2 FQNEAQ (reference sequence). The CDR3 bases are TGTGCCAGCACCAACGAGAGGTACGAGCAGTACTTC. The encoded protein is CASTNERYEQYF.

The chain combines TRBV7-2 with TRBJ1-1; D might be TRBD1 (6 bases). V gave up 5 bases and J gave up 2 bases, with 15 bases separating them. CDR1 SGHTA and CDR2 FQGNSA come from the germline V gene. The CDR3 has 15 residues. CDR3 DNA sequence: TGTGCCAGCAGCGCGGACAGACTCCTTAACACTGAAGCTTTCTTT. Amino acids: CASSADRLLNTEAFF.

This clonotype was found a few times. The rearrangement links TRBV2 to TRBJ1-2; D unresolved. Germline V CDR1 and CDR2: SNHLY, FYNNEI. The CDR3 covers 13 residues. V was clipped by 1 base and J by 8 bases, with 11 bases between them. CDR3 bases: TGTGCCAGCAGTGAAGTGGCAGGCAAGGGCTACACCTTC. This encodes CASSEVAGKGYTF.

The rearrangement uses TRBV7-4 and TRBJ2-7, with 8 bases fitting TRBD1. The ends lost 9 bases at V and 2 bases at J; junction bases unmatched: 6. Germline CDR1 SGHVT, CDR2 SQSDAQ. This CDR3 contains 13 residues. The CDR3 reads CARGQERTYEQYF. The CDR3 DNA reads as TGTGCCAGGGGACAGGAGCGAACCTACGAGCAGTACTTC.